Below, 11 T cell receptor beta chains from the same sample are listed, as sequenced in a study of spatial heterogeneity in lung cancer. The time point here: blood at routine non-recurrence follow-up after resection. TCRdb used MiXCR to reprocess the 5' RACE reads, holding one entry per CDR3 protein. The sample gives 72,000 or so distinct CDR3 sequences, roughly 8.9% of which show up once; more than 1.5% is in the top ten. Specimen: PBMCs, collected at follow-up. Receptors originate from a female donor with early-stage non-small cell lung cancer.

This clonotype was counted ten times or more. The chain combines TRBV28 with TRBJ2-1; 8 bases map to TRBD1. The CDR3 totals 15 residues. Trimming at V came to 7 bases and at J to 1 base, leaving 6 bases not matched to a gene. Germline CDR1 reads MDHEN; CDR2 reads SYDVKM. In DNA form, the CDR3 reads TGTGCCAGCAAAGGGACAGGCAAATCCTACAATGAGCAGTTCTTC. It translates to CASKGTGKSYNEQFF.

This clonotype was observed a handful of times. The V and J genes are TRBV10-1 and TRBJ2-1, with TRBD2 matching 9 bases. CDR1 is WNHNN, CDR2 SYGVQD, per germline (reference sequence). The junction had 18 bases not matched to a gene; V was cut back by 4 bases and J by 8 bases. The CDR3 length is 18 residues. CDR3 protein: CASSGSRSTGTSHDEQFF. The CDR3 nucleotides are TGCGCCAGCAGTGGCTCACGCTCCACCGGGACTAGCCATGATGAGCAGTTCTTC.

The table lists this clonotype with many counts. This chain uses TRBV7-2 with TRBJ1-6, with 7 nucleotides matching TRBD1. Trimming cost V 5 bases and J 10 bases; bases outside gene matches: 14. Germline V gives CDR1 SGHTA, CDR2 FQGNSA. There are 16 residues in the CDR3. The chain's CDR3 is CASSQVGGQIRSPLHF. Here the CDR3 DNA reads TGTGCCAGCAGCCAAGTAGGGGGACAGATACGCTCACCCCTCCACTTT.

The table lists this clonotype with a few counts. The J gene is TRBJ1-1, the V gene TRBV18; tentatively, D is TRBD1 (6 bases). Deletions cut 6 bases from V and 1 base from J, with 15 bases between. Germline loops: CDR1 KGHSH, CDR2 LQKENI. This CDR3 has 15 residues. The CDR3 DNA reads TGTGCCAGCTCCCCAGGGGTAGGGAGGAACACTGAAGCTTTCTTT. As protein: CASSPGVGRNTEAFF.

This clonotype appeared a few times. At one boundary the junction diverges from the germline segment, which might be a read error. The chain combines TRBV7-7 with TRBJ2-1; D uncertain. Looked up from germline, CDR1 is SSHAT and CDR2 is FNYEAQ (reference sequence). There are 14 residues in the CDR3. The CDR3 loop reads CASSLAVTADEQFF. The CDR3 DNA sequence: TGTGCTAGCAGCTTAGCCGTGACGGCGGATGAGCAGTTCTTC.

A few counts support this clonotype. The chain links TRBV6-2 or TRBV6-3 to TRBJ2-3, with D perhaps TRBD2 (6 bases). V gave up 2 bases and J gave up 2 bases, with 14 bases separating them. This CDR3 has 16 residues. CDR1 MNHEY and CDR2 SVGEGT come from the germline V gene. Here the CDR3 DNA reads TGTGCCAGCAGTTACCCCCGGGGGATAAACACAGATACGCAGTATTTT. As protein: CASSYPRGINTDTQYF.

The sample holds a few counts of this clonotype. J is TRBJ2-3 and V is TRBV10-3; D is undetermined. The ends were cut back, 6 bases at V and 1 base at J, with 2 bases in the middle. The CDR3 runs to 11 residues. Germline assignment: CDR1 ENHRY and CDR2 SYGVKD. CDR3: CAISRTDTQYF. CDR3 DNA: TGTGCCATCAGCCGCACAGATACGCAGTATTTT.

The DNA of the CDR3 is TGTGCCAGCACCACGTCCGGCTACTACGAGCAGTACTTC. Residues: CASTTSGYYEQYF. This chain uses TRBV7-2 with TRBJ2-7, with D unresolved. This CDR3 has 13 amino acids. The germline V gene encodes CDR1 SGHTA and CDR2 FQGNSA. V lost 7 bases to trimming and J lost 3 bases, with 13 bases between them.

This clonotype was seen many times. V and J are TRBV5-1 and TRBJ2-7; 10 nucleotides line up with TRBD2. Germline loops: CDR1 SGHRS, CDR2 YFSETQ. The CDR3 runs to 14 residues. Trimming cost V 5 bases and J 2 bases; bases outside gene matches: 4. CDR3: CASSTLAGAYEQYF. For the CDR3, the DNA is TGCGCCAGCAGTACCCTAGCGGGGGCCTACGAGCAGTACTTC.

V gene TRBV28 combines with J gene TRBJ1-2; TRBD1 is a possible D gene (6 bases). The V gene's germline CDR1 is MDHEN and CDR2 SYDVKM. V lost 5 bases to trimming and J lost 4 bases, with 14 bases between them. CDR3 length equals 14 residues. This CDR3 reads CASSTGQYFYGYTF. The CDR3 nucleotides read TGTGCCAGCAGTACTGGACAGTACTTCTATGGCTACACCTTC.

This clonotype was detected ten times or more. The V and J genes are TRBV20-1 and TRBJ1-5, with D tentatively TRBD1 (6 bases). Germline V gene data show CDR1 as DFQATT and CDR2 as SNEGSKA (reference sequence). V lost 4 bases and J 7 bases, leaving 20 bases between the germline ends. The CDR3 covers 15 residues. The CDR3 DNA is TGCAGTGCTACACCCTGGGGGCACGGGGGACAGCCCCAGCATTTT. Translation gives CSATPWGHGGQPQHF.